Listed below are T cell receptor beta chains from one sample, sequenced in a study of T cells in Graves' hyperthyroidism and ophthalmopathy. From the multiplex PCR reads, TCRdb called clonotypes with MiXCR, one entry per CDR3 protein. The sample shows 410,000 or so distinct CDR3 sequences, roughly 14% of them seen only once. Sequencing was carried out using blood. These receptors were obtained from a man between 18 and 29 years old with Graves' ophthalmopathy. CDR3s include the opening cysteine and the closing phenylalanine or tryptophan. The D gene is left open where the match is weak. Only some rows state a clone size, as once, few, many or a class for expanded clones.

d_gene | abundance | j_gene | v_gene | CDR3aa | CDR3nt
NA | many | TRBJ2-3 | TRBV5-1 | CASSNGAGFTDTQYF | TGCGCCAGCAGCAACGGGGCGGGATTTACAGATACGCAGTATTTT
TRBD1 | many | TRBJ2-2 | TRBV11-3 | CASSDGQGNTGELFF | TGTGCCAGCAGCGACGGACAGGGGAACACCGGGGAGCTGTTTTTT
NA | NA | TRBJ1-1 | TRBV19 | CASSPQSGIAEAFF | TGTGCCAGTAGTCCCCAGTCCGGCATAGCTGAAGCTTTCTTT
NA | many | TRBJ2-1 | TRBV3-1 | CASSQGWRDNEQFF | TGTGCCAGCAGCCAAGGGTGGAGGGACAATGAGCAGTTCTTC
NA | many | TRBJ2-1 | TRBV19 | CASRDGRNEQFF | TGTGCCAGTAGGGACGGGAGAAATGAGCAGTTCTTC
NA | NA | TRBJ2-2 | TRBV11-3 | CASSLDTRTGELFF | TGTGCCAGCAGCTTAGATACGCGGACCGGGGAGCTGTTTTTT
NA | few | TRBJ2-5 | TRBV11-2 | CASSPRRGRTETQYF | TGTGCCAGCAGCCCTAGGCGGGGTAGGACGGAGACCCAGTACTTC
TRBD2 | many | TRBJ2-7 | TRBV20-1 | CSATSGGPSYEQYF | TGCAGTGCTACTAGCGGGGGGCCCTCCTACGAGCAGTACTTC
NA | NA | TRBJ1-1 | TRBV6-4 | CASSDSPGNTEAFF | TGTGCCAGCAGTGACTCTCCGGGGAACACTGAAGCTTTCTTT
TRBD2 | many | TRBJ2-5 | TRBV9 | CASSDRLASEETQYF | TGTGCCAGCAGCGACCGACTAGCGTCAGAAGAGACCCAGTACTTC
TRBD2 | many | TRBJ2-3 | TRBV2 | CASMREGGDTQYF | TGTGCCAGCATGAGGGAGGGCGGAGATACGCAGTATTTT
TRBD1 | once | TRBJ2-5 | TRBV6-2/TRBV6-3 | CASRTPGTGGVQETQYF | TGTGCCAGCAGAACACCAGGGACAGGGGGGGTCCAAGAGACCCAGTACTTC
TRBD2 | few | TRBJ2-5 | TRBV10-1 | CASSGLAGLETQYF | TGCGCCAGCAGTGGCCTAGCGGGGCTGGAGACCCAGTACTTC
NA | NA | TRBJ2-5 | TRBV6-5 | CASSTQVEETQYF | TGTGCCAGCAGTACTCAAGTTGAGGAGACCCAGTACTTC
NA | NA | TRBJ1-5 | TRBV27 | CASSNSGVWNQPQHF | TGTGCCAGCAGTAACTCAGGGGTATGGAATCAGCCCCAGCATTTT
NA | NA | TRBJ2-5 | TRBV19 | CASSPGRTGERETQYF | TGTGCCAGTAGTCCGGGAAGGACGGGAGAACGGGAGACCCAGTACTTC
NA | few | TRBJ1-2 | TRBV18 | CASSPPSGHGYTF | TGTGCCAGCTCACCACCGTCCGGTCATGGCTACACCTTC
NA | few | TRBJ1-2 | TRBV19 | CASSIEARTPYGYTF | TGTGCCAGTAGTATAGAGGCCAGGACCCCTTATGGCTACACCTTC
NA | many | TRBJ2-1 | TRBV5-1 | CASSLERVSYNEQFF | TGCGCCAGCAGCTTGGAGCGGGTCTCCTACAATGAGCAGTTCTTC
TRBD2 | many | TRBJ2-7 | TRBV20-1 | CSARDLGTSGGWEQYF | TGCAGTGCTAGAGATCTCGGGACTAGCGGGGGGTGGGAGCAGTACTTC
TRBD1 | many | TRBJ1-3 | TRBV7-2 | CASSPRQGTGNTIYF | TGTGCCAGCAGCCCAAGACAGGGGACGGGAAACACCATATATTTT
NA | NA | TRBJ1-4 | TRBV4-2 | CASSQERGGGEKLFF | TGTGCCAGCAGCCAAGAGCGTGGTGGGGGTGAAAAACTGTTTTTT
TRBD1 | many | TRBJ1-2 | TRBV6-1 | CASSEDRRRMTGGYYGYTF | TGTGCCAGCAGTGAAGATCGCAGACGGATGACAGGGGGCTACTATGGCTACACCTTC
NA | many | TRBJ1-2 | TRBV20-1 | CSARDRRGTNYGYTF | TGCAGTGCTAGAGATCGGCGGGGCACTAACTATGGCTACACCTTC
NA | many | TRBJ2-7 | TRBV20-1 | CSAREGFYEQYF | TGCAGTGCTAGAGAGGGATTCTACGAGCAGTACTTC
NA | many | TRBJ1-1 | TRBV10-2 | CASSETRLGVNTEAFF | TGCGCCAGCAGTGAAACTCGATTGGGGGTGAACACTGAAGCTTTCTTT
NA | many | TRBJ2-7 | TRBV24-1 | CATSEGGYEQYF | TGTGCCACCAGTGAGGGCGGATACGAGCAGTACTTC
NA | NA | TRBJ1-1 | TRBV19 | CASSIAGFKAHTEAFF | TGTGCCAGTAGTATAGCGGGGTTTAAGGCGCACACTGAAGCTTTCTTT
NA | many | TRBJ1-2 | TRBV24-1 | CATPGTAYGYTF | TGTGCCACCCCAGGGACGGCTTATGGCTACACCTTC
NA | few | TRBJ2-1 | TRBV15 | CATSRRAASFDEQFF | TGTGCCACCAGCAGACGGGCAGCTAGCTTTGATGAGCAGTTCTTC
TRBD2 | many | TRBJ2-1 | TRBV5-1 | CASSAEAGGRAYNEQFF | TGCGCCAGCAGCGCGGAAGCGGGAGGCCGTGCCTACAATGAGCAGTTCTTC
TRBD1 | many | TRBJ2-7 | TRBV19 | CASSPGDRSYEQYF | TGTGCCAGTAGTCCCGGGGACAGGTCCTACGAGCAGTACTTC
NA | many | TRBJ2-5 | TRBV5-1 | CASSLLGQEIETQYF | TGCGCCAGCAGCTTGCTGGGCCAGGAGATAGAGACCCAGTACTTC
NA | few | TRBJ1-5 | TRBV15 | CATSRDRGDNQPQHF | TGTGCCACCAGCAGAGATCGGGGCGACAATCAGCCCCAGCATTTT